This T cell receptor (beta chain) was sequenced during a study of radiotherapy plus CTLA-4 blockade in lung cancer. Profiling relied on immunoSEQ multiplex PCR, and the TCRdb table lists in-frame clones only, not all of them. Of 48,000 or so clones detected, roughly 86% appear once; the ten largest clones hold more than 4.5%. Sequenced here: peripheral blood, sampled from a patient treated with radiotherapy plus ipilimumab. The receptor was isolated from a human donor with non-small cell lung cancer whose response to radiotherapy plus ipilimumab could not be evaluated.

The CDR3 sequence: CATNPGRGTTEAFF. CDR3 nucleotides: TGTGCCACCAACCCTGGCCGAGGAACTACTGAAGCTTTCTTT. This sequence joins TRBV15 and TRBJ1-1; D ambiguous. V was trimmed by 7 bases and J by 5 bases, leaving 17 bases between them. The CDR3 length is 14 residues. The germline CDR1 and CDR2 sequences are LNHNV and YYDKDF (reference sequence).